The T cell receptor (beta chain) described here comes from a study of blood T cell repertoires in COVID-19. Germline-derived CDR1 and CDR2 are MGHDK and SYGVNS. V lost 5 bases to trimming and J lost 7 bases; unmatched junction nucleotides: 7. This CDR3 is built from 13 residues. Produced via immunoSEQ multiplex PCR; TCRdb's table is partial and in-frame only. The data contain more than 150,000 clones, approximately 86% of them singletons. Sequencing was carried out using peripheral blood. The clonotype originates from a woman between 65 and 79 years old with acute or convalescent COVID-19. The chain joins TRBV25-1 to TRBJ1-2, with TRBD1 matching over 7 bases. The CDR3 protein is CASSLRGQGGYTF. DNA for the CDR3: TGTGCCAGCAGTTTGAGGGGGCAGGGTGGCTACACCTTC.